This passage covers 22 T cell receptor beta chains from one sample sequenced in a study of OX40 agonist ivuxolimab in advanced cancers. The protocol was immunoSEQ multiplex PCR, while the TCRdb copy is restricted to in-frame clones and leaves out a portion. Found here are around 40,000 clones, approximately 80% of them singletons; the top ten hold 4.5% to 5.5%. Sequencing was performed on CD4+ or CD8+ T cells sorted from blood, taken in a trial of the OX40 agonist ivuxolimab. Receptor source: an adult with an advanced solid tumor such as melanoma, head and neck, liver or kidney cancer.

The J gene is TRBJ2-3, the V gene TRBV5-6, with D unclear. The length of the CDR3 is 12 residues. Trimming took off 1 base at V and 2 bases at J, with 2 bases between the two ends. Germline V gives CDR1 SGHDT, CDR2 YYEEEE. CDR3 protein: CASSLPTDTQYF. For the CDR3, the DNA is TGTGCCAGCAGCTTGCCCACAGATACGCAGTATTTT.

V and J are TRBV15 and TRBJ1-5; D not resolved. The CDR3 runs to 17 residues. V shed 0 bases and J shed 2 bases, with 14 bases lying between them. CDR1 LNHNV and CDR2 YYDKDF come from the germline V gene (reference sequence). This chain's CDR3 is CATSRDRTIRGNQPQHF. CDR3 DNA: TGTGCCACCAGCAGAGATAGGACCATAAGGGGCAATCAGCCCCAGCATTTT.

The genes are TRBV5-8 and TRBJ2-6; TRBD2 might be the D (6 bases). Per the germline V gene, CDR1 is SGHTS and CDR2 is YDEGEE. The germline V and J ends were trimmed by 4 bases and 0 bases, with 14 bases remaining between them. This CDR3 has 17 amino acids. The CDR3 bases are TGTGCCAGCAGCAGGGGACTGACTCACTCTGGGGCCAACGTCCTGACTTTC. This codes for CASSRGLTHSGANVLTF. Based on the CDR3 plus reference TRBV5-8 and TRBJ2-6, the full variable domain is EAGVTQSPTHLIKTRGQQATLRCSPISGHTSVYWYQQALGLGLQFLLWYDEGEERNRGNFPPRFSGRQFPNYSSELNVNALELEDSALYLCASSRGLTHSGANVLTFGAGSRLTVL.

For this clone: The junction and the germline gene differ at one end; a read error may be behind it. This chain connects TRBV29-1 to TRBJ2-2; a weak D match, TRBD2 (5 bases). Germline lookup yields CDR1 SQVTM and CDR2 ANQGSEA. The CDR3 has 14 residues. CDR3 sequence (DNA): TGCAGCGTTCTAGAATACGGGAACGCCGGGGAGCTGTTTTTT. Its translation is CSVLEYGNAGELFF.

The chain carries TRBV29-1 and TRBJ2-5; D may be TRBD2 (6 bases). V was shortened by 2 bases and J by 3 bases, with 13 bases between the two germline ends. The CDR3 spans 14 residues. Germline V gene sequence: CDR1 SQVTM, CDR2 ANQGSEA. The CDR3 reads CSVEQRLVEETQYF. In nucleotides, the CDR3 is TGCAGCGTTGAACAAAGACTAGTGGAAGAGACCCAGTACTTC.

The rearrangement links TRBV7-8 to TRBJ2-1; 9 bases match TRBD2. After removal of 5 bases from V and 7 bases from J, the junction contained 9 bases not matched to a gene. The CDR3 consists of 15 residues. Per germline, CDR1 SGHVS and CDR2 FQNEAQ. In DNA, the CDR3 is TGTGCCAGCAGCCCCCTGGGACTAGCTTTTAATGAGCAGTTCTTC. It codes for CASSPLGLAFNEQFF.

V and J are TRBV2 and TRBJ2-3, with 7 positions matching TRBD2. Looked up from germline, CDR1 is SNHLY and CDR2 is FYNNEI. The length of the CDR3 is 12 residues. With 6 bases clipped from V and 4 bases from J, the junction kept 1 base outside the gene matches. The CDR3 reads CASRLASDTQYF. CDR3 in DNA: TGTGCCAGCAGACTAGCGTCAGATACGCAGTATTTT.

The gene calls are TRBV28 and TRBJ1-2; D uncertain. The CDR3 extends over 13 amino acids. The germline V gene has CDR1 MDHEN and CDR2 SYDVKM. Trimming left V 2 bases short and J 2 bases short, with 6 bases between. CDR3 sequence (DNA): TGTGCCAGCAGTTTACTGAGGAACTATGGCTACACCTTC. Translating it yields CASSLLRNYGYTF.

The rearrangement links TRBV27 to TRBJ2-7, with D unclear. V was cut by 5 bases and J by 3 bases, with 14 bases left in between. The CDR3 is 14 amino acids. Germline lookup yields CDR1 MNHEY and CDR2 SMNVEV (reference sequence). CDR3 protein: CASSTRVGGYEQYF. The CDR3 coding sequence is TGTGCCAGCAGTACTCGGGTCGGCGGCTACGAGCAGTACTTC.

The chain carries TRBV25-1 and TRBJ2-1; 12 bases are shared with TRBD2. The CDR3 is 15 residues long. The V segment lost 4 bases and the J segment 5 bases; nucleotides outside the gene matches: 3. Germline assignment: CDR1 MGHDK and CDR2 SYGVNS. The CDR3 DNA reads TGTGCCAGCAGTGGCAGGACTAGCGGGAACAATGAGCAGTTCTTC. This sequence encodes CASSGRTSGNNEQFF.

The V gene is TRBV5-1, the J gene TRBJ2-7, with 10 bases that match TRBD2. V was clipped by 4 bases and J by 3 bases; unmatched bases: 7. The CDR3 runs to 15 residues. The germline V gene has CDR1 SGHRS and CDR2 YFSETQ. For the CDR3, the DNA is TGCGCCAGCAGCCCCCTAGCGGGAGAGTTCTACGAGCAGTACTTC. As protein: CASSPLAGEFYEQYF.

This clone was detected only once. The chain uses TRBV6-1 and TRBJ2-7; D remains ambiguous. Germline V CDR1 and CDR2: MNHNS, SASEGT. The CDR3 spans 12 residues. Trimming pared 1 base from V and 7 bases from J, leaving 8 bases between. The CDR3 bases are TGTGCCAGCAGTGAAGGATCCTGGGAGCAGTACTTC. Translated: CASSEGSWEQYF.

The chain uses TRBV6-6 and TRBJ2-7; D gene uncertain. The CDR3 contains 15 residues. Trimming left V 6 bases short and J 0 bases short, with 15 bases between. Germline V gene data show CDR1 as MNHNY and CDR2 as SVGAGI (reference sequence). The CDR3 region has the DNA TGTGCCAGCAGCTATGGACGGAAGAGCTCCTACGAGCAGTACTTC. Protein: CASSYGRKSSYEQYF.

The chain carries TRBV5-1 and TRBJ2-1; no clear D gene. Germline CDR1 and CDR2: SGHRS and YFSETQ. This CDR3 has 13 residues. V shed 0 bases and J shed 7 bases, with 8 bases lying between them. CDR3 nucleotides: TGCGCCAGCAGCTTGGGGTACAGAAATGAGCAGTTCTTC. Protein product: CASSLGYRNEQFF.

V usage is TRBV5-1 and J usage is TRBJ2-3; 10 positions match TRBD1. The CDR3 consists of 16 residues. CDR1 is SGHRS and CDR2 is YFSETQ in the germline V gene. The V and J ends lost 4 bases and 2 bases, in that order; junction bases with no gene match: 7. The DNA of the CDR3 is TGCGCCAGCAGCCGTGGGACAGGGGAGGTCACAGATACGCAGTATTTT. Translating gives CASSRGTGEVTDTQYF. The full variable domain, with the rest looked up from reference TRBV5-1 and TRBJ2-3, is KAGVTQTPRYLIKTRGQQVTLSCSPISGHRSVSWYQQTPGQGLQFLFEYFSETQRNKGNFPGRFSGRQFSNSRSEMNVSTLELGDSALYLCASSRGTGEVTDTQYFGPGTRLTVL.

The genes are TRBV28 and TRBJ1-5; possibly TRBD1 for D (5 bases). V dropped 8 bases and J dropped 0 bases, with 14 bases sitting between them. This CDR3 comprises 15 residues. Germline V gene data show CDR1 as MDHEN and CDR2 as SYDVKM. The CDR3 nucleotides are TGTGCCAGCCACGGGACGGGTTATAGCAATCAGCCCCAGCATTTT. Amino acids: CASHGTGYSNQPQHF.

The chain carries TRBV9 and TRBJ1-1, with D unclear. The germline CDR1 and CDR2 sequences are SGDLS and YYNGEE. Between the trimmed V and J ends, which lost 0 bases and 1 base, there was a span of 16 bases. The length of the CDR3 is 17 residues. In DNA form, the CDR3 reads TGTGCCAGCAGCGTAGGAATTTCGGGCCGATCGAACACTGAAGCTTTCTTT. Its translation: CASSVGISGRSNTEAFF.

The chain uses TRBV9 and TRBJ2-5; D is possibly TRBD2 (7 bases). Trimming took 3 bases from V and 3 from J, leaving 15 bases between them. The CDR3 is 15 amino acids. Per the germline V gene, CDR1 is SGDLS and CDR2 is YYNGEE. DNA for the CDR3: TGTGCCAGCAGCGCTTGGGGGGGGCTTGAAGAGACCCAGTACTTC. Translation: CASSAWGGLEETQYF.

This chain connects TRBV9 to TRBJ2-5; D not resolved. V was shortened by 6 bases and J by 2 bases, with 11 bases between the two germline ends. Looked up from germline, CDR1 is SGDLS and CDR2 is YYNGEE. This CDR3 has 13 residues. The CDR3 sequence: CASNRGPQETQYF. In DNA, the CDR3 is TGTGCCAGCAACCGAGGCCCACAAGAGACCCAGTACTTC.

The chain carries TRBV2 and TRBJ1-3; TRBD1 matches at 7 bases. Trimming cost V 1 base and J 7 bases; bases outside gene matches: 7. Germline CDR1 reads SNHLY; CDR2 reads FYNNEI. The CDR3 runs 15 residues. CDR3 in amino acids: CASSEGGMTGNTIYF. CDR3 nucleotide sequence: TGTGCCAGCAGTGAAGGGGGAATGACAGGGAACACCATATATTTT.

This clone was detected a few times. The chain couples TRBV4-1 to TRBJ2-7, with a possible D match to TRBD2 (6 bases). The CDR3 covers 14 residues. V lost 3 bases to trimming and J lost 4 bases, with 13 bases between them. Germline V lookup: CDR1 MGHRA, CDR2 YSYEKL. The CDR3: CASSHSGLGYEQYF. For the CDR3, the DNA is TGCGCCAGCAGCCATAGCGGATTAGGATACGAGCAGTACTTC.

The sample holds a few counts of this clone. The genes are TRBV2 and TRBJ2-1, with no clear D. This CDR3 spans 15 amino acids. Between the trimmed V and J ends, which lost 3 bases and 2 bases, there was a span of 11 bases. Germline loops: CDR1 SNHLY, CDR2 FYNNEI. Here the CDR3 reads CASSEAALTYNEQFF. DNA for the CDR3: TGTGCCAGCAGTGAGGCCGCACTCACCTACAATGAGCAGTTCTTC.